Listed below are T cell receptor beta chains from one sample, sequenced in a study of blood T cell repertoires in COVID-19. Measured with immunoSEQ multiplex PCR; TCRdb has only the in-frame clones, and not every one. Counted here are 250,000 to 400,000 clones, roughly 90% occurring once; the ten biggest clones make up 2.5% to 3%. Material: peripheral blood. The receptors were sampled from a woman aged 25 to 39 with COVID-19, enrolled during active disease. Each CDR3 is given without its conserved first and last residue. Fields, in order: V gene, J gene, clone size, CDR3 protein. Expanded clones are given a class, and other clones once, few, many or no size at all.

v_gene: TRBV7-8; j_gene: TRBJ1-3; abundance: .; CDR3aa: ASSLGQFTSGNTIY
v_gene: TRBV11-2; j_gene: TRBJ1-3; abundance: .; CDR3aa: ASSSRGLVGNTIY
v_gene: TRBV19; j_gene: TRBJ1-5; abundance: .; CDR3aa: ASSPEGSGQPQH
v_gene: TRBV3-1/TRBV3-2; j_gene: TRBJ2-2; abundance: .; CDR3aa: ASSQDGDNTGELF
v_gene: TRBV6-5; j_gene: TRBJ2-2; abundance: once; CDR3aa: ASRDSNTGELF
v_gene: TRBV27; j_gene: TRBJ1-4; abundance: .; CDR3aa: ASSLSPATNEKLF
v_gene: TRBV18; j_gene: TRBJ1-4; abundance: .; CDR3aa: ASSPEGWRNEKLF
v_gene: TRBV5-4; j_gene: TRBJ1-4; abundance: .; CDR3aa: ASSLGDRGREKLF
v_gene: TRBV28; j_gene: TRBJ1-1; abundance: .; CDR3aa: ASSPGGKALNTEAF
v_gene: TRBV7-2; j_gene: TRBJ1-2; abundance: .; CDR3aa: ASSSRDRGDYGYT
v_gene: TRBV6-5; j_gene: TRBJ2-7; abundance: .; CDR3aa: ASSPGLARNEQY
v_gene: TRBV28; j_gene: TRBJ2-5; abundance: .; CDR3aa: ASSFRRPQETQY
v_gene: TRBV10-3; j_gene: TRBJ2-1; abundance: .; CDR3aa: AITGVAGRGNEQF
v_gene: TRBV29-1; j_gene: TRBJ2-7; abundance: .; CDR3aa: SVPGQGRVEQY
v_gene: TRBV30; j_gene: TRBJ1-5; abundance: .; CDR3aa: ALDNGQINQPQH
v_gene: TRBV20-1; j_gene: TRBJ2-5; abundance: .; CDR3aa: SASPSGRVGETQY
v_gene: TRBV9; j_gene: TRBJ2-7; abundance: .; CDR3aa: ASSVEPGGLYEQY
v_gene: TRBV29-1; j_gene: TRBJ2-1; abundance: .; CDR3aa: SVDEGSYNEQF
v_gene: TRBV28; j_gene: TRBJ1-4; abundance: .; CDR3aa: ASGTSEKLF
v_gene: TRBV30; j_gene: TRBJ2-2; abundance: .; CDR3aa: AWTDRADTGELF
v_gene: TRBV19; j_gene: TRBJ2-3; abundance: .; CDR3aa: ASSSGRADTQY
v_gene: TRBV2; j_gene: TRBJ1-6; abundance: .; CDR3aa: ASSGTGGDSPLH
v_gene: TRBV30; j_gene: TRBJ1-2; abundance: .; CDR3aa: AWSHDSNYGYT
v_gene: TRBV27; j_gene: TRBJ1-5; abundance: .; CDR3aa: ASSLRWQRNNQPQH
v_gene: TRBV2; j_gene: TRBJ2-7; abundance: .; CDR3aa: ASSRTGLSYEQY
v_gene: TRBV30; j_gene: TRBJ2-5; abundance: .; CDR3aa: AWSVSQLAGVPETQY
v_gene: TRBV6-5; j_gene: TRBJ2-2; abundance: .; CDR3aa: ASSREPGNTGELF
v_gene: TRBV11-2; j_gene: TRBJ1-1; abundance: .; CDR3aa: ASTNQGSEAF
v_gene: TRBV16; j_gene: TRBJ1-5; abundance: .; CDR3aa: ASSQSGAGNQPQH
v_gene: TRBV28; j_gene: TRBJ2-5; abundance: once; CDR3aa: ASSFLDSGETQY
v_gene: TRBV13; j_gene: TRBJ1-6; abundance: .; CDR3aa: ASSSGGANSPLH
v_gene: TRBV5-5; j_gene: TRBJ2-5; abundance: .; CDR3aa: ASSLDPPGTQY
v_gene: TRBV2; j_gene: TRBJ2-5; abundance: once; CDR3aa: ASWGQRKETQY